This T cell receptor beta chain appears in the sequencing data of a study of T cell repertoires in cytomegalovirus infection. The J segment lost 3 bases and the V segment lost 3 bases, leaving 2 bases of the junction unmatched. The CDR3 is made up of 14 amino acids. Germline CDR1 SGHTA, CDR2 FQGNSA. TCRdb itself ran the reads through MiXCR, one entry per CDR3 protein. The data show about 63,000 distinct CDR3 sequences, with roughly 21% seen just once and around 70% held by the top ten. This clonotype has just a few counts. Its target is not known. The sequence was obtained from a human donor in good health (CMV status not recorded). Some clones in this sample may be carry-over from other donors' samples. This chain uses TRBV7-2 with TRBJ2-7; TRBD2 matches 10 bases. The starting material was CD8+ T cells from cultured PBMCs, obtained from culture after CMV antigen stimulation. CDR3: CASSFSGGRYEQYF. The CDR3 bases are TGTGCCAGCAGCTTTAGCGGGGGGCGCTACGAGCAGTACTTC.